These T cell receptor beta chains were read from a single sample in a study of OX40 agonist ivuxolimab in advanced cancers. Assay used: immunoSEQ multiplex PCR; TCRdb lists only in-frame clones, some missing. The data contain approximately 43,000 clones, around four fifths of them singletons. This material consisted of CD4+ or CD8+ T cells sorted from blood, taken in a trial of the OX40 agonist ivuxolimab. These receptors originate from an adult with an advanced solid tumor such as melanoma, head and neck, liver or kidney cancer. CDR3s leave out the opening cysteine and the closing phenylalanine or tryptophan. The D gene is left open where the match is weak. Size is omitted from some rows. Given values are once, few, many or a class for expanded clones.

D: -
V: TRBV6-1
size: few
CDR3: ASIDGLPFGEAF

D: -
V: TRBV9
size: -
CDR3: ASSPGITSGNTIY

D: TRBD2
V: TRBV6-1
size: -
CDR3: ASVGGRAGYNEQF

D: -
V: TRBV28
size: -
CDR3: ASSLRGWRGYT

D: -
V: TRBV7-9
size: -
CDR3: AGSPRQSYGYT

D: -
V: TRBV5-1
size: -
CDR3: ASSLEASGTDTQY

D: TRBD2
V: TRBV5-1
size: -
CDR3: ASSLDGRGLTGELF

D: TRBD1
V: TRBV11-2
size: -
CDR3: ASSPPGQGLSAQY

D: TRBD1
V: TRBV9
size: -
CDR3: ASSVVGTGNNEQF

D: TRBD2
V: TRBV15
size: -
CDR3: ATSREPGLAGETQY

D: -
V: TRBV28
size: -
CDR3: ASSPGFALAFNEQF

D: -
V: TRBV18
size: -
CDR3: ASSPRVSGYT